This TCR beta chain was documented in a study of T cells in narcolepsy. In the study overall: Patients with NT1 or NT2 and healthy control donors were enrolled. Study-wide findings and caveats: Autoreactive clonotypes reportedly recurred in blood of same and different patients, not controls. Comparing one patient's CSF and blood CD4+ clonotypes highlighted HCRT- and TRIB2-specific autoreactive clonotypes. No autoreactive T cell clone sequences appeared in some memory CD4+ repertoires.

The CDR3 consists of 15 residues. V dropped 4 bases and J dropped 4 bases, with 16 bases sitting between them. Germline CDR1 is SGHRS and CDR2 is YFSETQ. Points on this clone: The antigen is unknown.

Method: immunoSEQ multiplex PCR; TCRdb's copy keeps in-frame clones and lacks some. In the table there are some 30,000 clones, approximately 89% of which are singletons. The sample taken for sequencing was CD45RA- memory CD4+ T cells from PBMCs. This TCR was recovered from a human donor with narcolepsy. J is TRBJ2-3 and V is TRBV5-1, with D tentatively TRBD2 (6 bases). This CDR3 reads CASSRDSAGPDTQYF. The CDR3 coding sequence is TGCGCCAGCAGCCGGGACTCAGCAGGCCCAGATACGCAGTATTTT.